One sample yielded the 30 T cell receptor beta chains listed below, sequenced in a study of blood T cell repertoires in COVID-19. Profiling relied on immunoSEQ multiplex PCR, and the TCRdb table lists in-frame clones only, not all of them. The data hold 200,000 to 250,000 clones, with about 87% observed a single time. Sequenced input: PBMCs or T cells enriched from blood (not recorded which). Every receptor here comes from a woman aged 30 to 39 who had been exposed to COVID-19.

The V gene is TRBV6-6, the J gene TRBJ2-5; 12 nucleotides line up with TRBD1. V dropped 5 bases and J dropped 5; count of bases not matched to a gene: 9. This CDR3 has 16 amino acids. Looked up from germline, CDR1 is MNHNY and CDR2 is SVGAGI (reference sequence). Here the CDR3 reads CASSRQGTGGGETQYF. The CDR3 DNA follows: TGTGCCAGCAGTCGACAGGGGACAGGGGGCGGGGAGACCCAGTACTTC.

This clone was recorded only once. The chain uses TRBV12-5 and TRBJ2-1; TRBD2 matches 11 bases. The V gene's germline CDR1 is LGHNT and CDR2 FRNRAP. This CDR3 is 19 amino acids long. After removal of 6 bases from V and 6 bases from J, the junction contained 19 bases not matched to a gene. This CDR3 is CASGLRLPLAGVKTNEQFF. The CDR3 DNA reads TGTGCTAGTGGCCTTCGGTTACCACTAGCGGGGGTTAAGACCAATGAGCAGTTCTTC.

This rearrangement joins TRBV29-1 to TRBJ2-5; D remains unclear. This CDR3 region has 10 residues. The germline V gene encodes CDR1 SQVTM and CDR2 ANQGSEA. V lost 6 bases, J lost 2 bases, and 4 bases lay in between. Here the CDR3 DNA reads TGCAGCGTCCAACAAGAGACCCAGTACTTC. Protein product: CSVQQETQYF.

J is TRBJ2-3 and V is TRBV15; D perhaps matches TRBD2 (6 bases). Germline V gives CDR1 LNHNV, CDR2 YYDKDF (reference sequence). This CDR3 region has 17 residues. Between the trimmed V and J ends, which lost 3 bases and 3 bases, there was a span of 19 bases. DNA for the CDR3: TGTGCCACCAGCAGCCCGGCGGGAACCGCACTGACAGATACGCAGTATTTT. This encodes CATSSPAGTALTDTQYF.

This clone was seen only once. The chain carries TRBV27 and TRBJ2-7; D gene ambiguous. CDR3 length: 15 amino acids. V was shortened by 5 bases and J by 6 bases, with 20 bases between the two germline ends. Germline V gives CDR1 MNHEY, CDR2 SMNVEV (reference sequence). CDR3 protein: CASSPLGATRGEQYF. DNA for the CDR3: TGTGCCAGCAGTCCTCTCGGCGCGACGAGAGGCGAGCAGTACTTC.

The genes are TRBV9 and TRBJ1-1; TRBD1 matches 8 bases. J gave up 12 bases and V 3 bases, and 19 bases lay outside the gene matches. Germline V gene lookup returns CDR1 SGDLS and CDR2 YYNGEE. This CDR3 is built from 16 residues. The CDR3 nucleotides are TGTGCCAGCAGCGAGGGATTGACAGGGGCCACCGGGGGACCTTTCTTT. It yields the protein CASSEGLTGATGGPFF.

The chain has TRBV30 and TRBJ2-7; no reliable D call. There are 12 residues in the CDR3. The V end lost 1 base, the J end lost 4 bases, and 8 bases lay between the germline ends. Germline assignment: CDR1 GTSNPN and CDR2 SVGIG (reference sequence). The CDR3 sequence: CAWSASEYEQYF. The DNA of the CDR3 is TGTGCCTGGAGTGCCTCGGAGTACGAGCAGTACTTC.

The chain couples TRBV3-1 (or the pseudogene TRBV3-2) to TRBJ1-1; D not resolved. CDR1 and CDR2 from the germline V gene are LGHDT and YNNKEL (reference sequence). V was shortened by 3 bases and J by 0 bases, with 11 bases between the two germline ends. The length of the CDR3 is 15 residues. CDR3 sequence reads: CASSHKEAVNTEAFF. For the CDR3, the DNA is TGTGCCAGCAGCCACAAGGAGGCGGTGAACACTGAAGCTTTCTTT.

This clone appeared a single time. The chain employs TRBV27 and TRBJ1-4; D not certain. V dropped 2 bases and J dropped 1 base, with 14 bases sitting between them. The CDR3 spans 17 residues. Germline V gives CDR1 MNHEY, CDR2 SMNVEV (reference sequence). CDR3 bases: TGTGCCAGCAGTTTAGCGGGTTCCGGGTTAACTAATGAAAAACTGTTTTTT. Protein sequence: CASSLAGSGLTNEKLFF.

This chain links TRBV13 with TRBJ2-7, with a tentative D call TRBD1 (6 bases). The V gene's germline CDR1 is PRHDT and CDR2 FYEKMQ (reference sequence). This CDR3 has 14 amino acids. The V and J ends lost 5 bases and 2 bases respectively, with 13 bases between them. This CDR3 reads CASSPQGSPYEQYF. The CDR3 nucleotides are TGTGCCAGCAGCCCACAGGGATCTCCCTACGAGCAGTACTTC.

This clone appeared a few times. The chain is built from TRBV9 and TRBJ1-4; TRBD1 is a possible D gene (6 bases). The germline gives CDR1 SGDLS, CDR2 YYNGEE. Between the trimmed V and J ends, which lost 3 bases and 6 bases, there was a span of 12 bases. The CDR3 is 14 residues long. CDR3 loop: CASSARGLHEKLFF. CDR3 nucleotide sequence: TGTGCCAGCAGCGCCAGGGGCCTACATGAAAAACTGTTTTTT.

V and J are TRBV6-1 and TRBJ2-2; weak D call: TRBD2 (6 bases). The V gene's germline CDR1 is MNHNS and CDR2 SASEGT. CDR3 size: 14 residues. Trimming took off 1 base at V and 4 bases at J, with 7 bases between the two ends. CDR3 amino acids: CASSEERVTGELFF. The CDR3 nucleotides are TGTGCCAGCAGTGAAGAGCGGGTCACCGGGGAGCTGTTTTTT.

CDR3 protein: CASRSGLAGGRVDTQYF. DNA of the CDR3: TGCGCCAGCAGGTCGGGACTAGCGGGAGGGCGAGTAGATACGCAGTATTTT. V is TRBV5-1 and J is TRBJ2-3, with 16 bases identical to TRBD2. The J segment lost 5 bases and the V segment lost 5 bases, leaving 8 bases of the junction unmatched. The CDR3 contains 17 residues. Germline V lookup: CDR1 SGHRS, CDR2 YFSETQ.

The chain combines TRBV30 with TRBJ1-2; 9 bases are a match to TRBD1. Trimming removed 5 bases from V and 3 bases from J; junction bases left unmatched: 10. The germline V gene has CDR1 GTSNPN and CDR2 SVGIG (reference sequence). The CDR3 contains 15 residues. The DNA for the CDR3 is TGTGCCTGGGGATCTTACAGGGGGCGCGACTATGGCTACACCTTC. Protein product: CAWGSYRGRDYGYTF. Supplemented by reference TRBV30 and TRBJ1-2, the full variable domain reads SQTIHQWPATLVQPVGSPLSLECTVEGTSNPNLYWYRQAAGRGLQLLFYSVGIGQISSEVPQNLSASRPQDRQFILSSKKLLLSDSGFYLCAWGSYRGRDYGYTFGSGTRLTVV.

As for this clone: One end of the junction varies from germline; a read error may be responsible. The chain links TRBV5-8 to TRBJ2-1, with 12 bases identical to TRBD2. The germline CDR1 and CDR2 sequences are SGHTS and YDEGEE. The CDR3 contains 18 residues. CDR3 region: CASSLAGLAGGPYDEQFF. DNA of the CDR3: TGTGCCAGCAGCTTGGCGGGGCTAGCGGGAGGGCCCTACGATGAGCAGTTCTTC.

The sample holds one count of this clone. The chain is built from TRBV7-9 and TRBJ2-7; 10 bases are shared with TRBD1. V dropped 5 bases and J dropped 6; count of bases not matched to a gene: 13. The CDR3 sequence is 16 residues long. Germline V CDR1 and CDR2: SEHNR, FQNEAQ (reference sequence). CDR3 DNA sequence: TGTGCCAGCAGCCACCGGGACAGGGGAAGATATGGCGAGCAGTACTTC. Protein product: CASSHRDRGRYGEQYF.

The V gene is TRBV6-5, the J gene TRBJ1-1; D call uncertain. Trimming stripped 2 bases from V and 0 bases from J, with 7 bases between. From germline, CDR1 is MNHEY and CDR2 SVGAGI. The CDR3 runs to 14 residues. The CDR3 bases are TGTGCCAGCAGTTACAGCTTAATGAACACTGAAGCTTTCTTT. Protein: CASSYSLMNTEAFF.

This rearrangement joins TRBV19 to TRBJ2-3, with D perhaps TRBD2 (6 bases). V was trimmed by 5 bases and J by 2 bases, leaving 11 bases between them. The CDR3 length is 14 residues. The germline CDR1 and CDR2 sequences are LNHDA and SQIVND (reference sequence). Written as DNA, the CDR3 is TGTGCCAGTAGTTTGGGACTTACCACAGATACGCAGTATTTT. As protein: CASSLGLTTDTQYF.

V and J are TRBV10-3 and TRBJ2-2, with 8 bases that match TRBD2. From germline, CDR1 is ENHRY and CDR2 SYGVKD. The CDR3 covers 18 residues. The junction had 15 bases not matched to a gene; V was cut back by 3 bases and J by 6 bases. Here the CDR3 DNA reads TGTGCCATCAGTGACTACGGGAGGGCCGATAGCAAACCCGGGGAGCTGTTTTTT. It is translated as CAISDYGRADSKPGELFF.

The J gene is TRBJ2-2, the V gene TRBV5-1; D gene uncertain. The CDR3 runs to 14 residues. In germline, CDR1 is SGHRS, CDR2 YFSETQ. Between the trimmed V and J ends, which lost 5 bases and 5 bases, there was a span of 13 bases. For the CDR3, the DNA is TGCGCCAGCAGTTCGACCCGGAGTACCGGGGAGCTGTTTTTT. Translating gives CASSSTRSTGELFF.

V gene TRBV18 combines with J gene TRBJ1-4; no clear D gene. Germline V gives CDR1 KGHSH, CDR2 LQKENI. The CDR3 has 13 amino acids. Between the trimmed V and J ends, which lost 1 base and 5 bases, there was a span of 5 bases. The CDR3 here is CASSPRRNEKLFF. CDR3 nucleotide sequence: TGTGCCAGCTCACCACGCAGGAATGAAAAACTGTTTTTT. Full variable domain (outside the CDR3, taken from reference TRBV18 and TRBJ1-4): NAGVMQNPRHLVRRRGQEARLRCSPMKGHSHVYWYRQLPEEGLKFMVYLQKENIIDESGMPKERFSAEFPKEGPSILRIQQVVRGDSAAYFCASSPRRNEKLFFGSGTQLSVL.

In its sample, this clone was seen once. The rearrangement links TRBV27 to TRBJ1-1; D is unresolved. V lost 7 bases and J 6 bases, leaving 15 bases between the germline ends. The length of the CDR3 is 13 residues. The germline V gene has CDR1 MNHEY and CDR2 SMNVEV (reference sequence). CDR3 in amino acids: CASKDRGFSEAFF. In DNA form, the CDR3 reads TGTGCCAGCAAAGATCGGGGATTTTCTGAAGCTTTCTTT.

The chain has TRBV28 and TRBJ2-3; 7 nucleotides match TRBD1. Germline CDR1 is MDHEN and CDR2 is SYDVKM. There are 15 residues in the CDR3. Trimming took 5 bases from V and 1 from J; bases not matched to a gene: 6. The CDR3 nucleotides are TGTGCCAGCAGTCCGACAGGGTCGGGCACAGATACGCAGTATTTT. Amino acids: CASSPTGSGTDTQYF.

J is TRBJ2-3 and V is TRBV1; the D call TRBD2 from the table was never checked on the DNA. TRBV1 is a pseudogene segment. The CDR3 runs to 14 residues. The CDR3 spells CTSSPRTTPDTQYF. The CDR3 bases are TGCACCAGCAGCCCCCGGACTACCCCAGATACGCAGTATTTT.

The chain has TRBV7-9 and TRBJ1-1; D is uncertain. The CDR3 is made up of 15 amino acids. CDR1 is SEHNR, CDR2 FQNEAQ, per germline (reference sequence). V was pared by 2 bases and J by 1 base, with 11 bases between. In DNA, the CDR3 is TGTGCCAGCAGCTTACGTCCGATCAGGAACACTGAAGCTTTCTTT. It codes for CASSLRPIRNTEAFF.

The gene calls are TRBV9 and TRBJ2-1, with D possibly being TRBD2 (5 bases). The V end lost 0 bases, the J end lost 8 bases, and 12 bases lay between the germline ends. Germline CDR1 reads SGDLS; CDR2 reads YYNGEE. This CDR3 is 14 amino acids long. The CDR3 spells CASSVAAEDYEQFF. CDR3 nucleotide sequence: TGTGCCAGCAGCGTAGCTGCCGAGGACTATGAGCAGTTCTTC.

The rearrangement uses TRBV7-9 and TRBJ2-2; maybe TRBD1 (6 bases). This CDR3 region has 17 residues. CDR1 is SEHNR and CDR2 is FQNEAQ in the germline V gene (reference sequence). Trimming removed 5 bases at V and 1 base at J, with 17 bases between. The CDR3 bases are TGTGCCAGCAGCCTCCCCGGGACATCTTTGAACACCGGGGAGCTGTTTTTT. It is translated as CASSLPGTSLNTGELFF.

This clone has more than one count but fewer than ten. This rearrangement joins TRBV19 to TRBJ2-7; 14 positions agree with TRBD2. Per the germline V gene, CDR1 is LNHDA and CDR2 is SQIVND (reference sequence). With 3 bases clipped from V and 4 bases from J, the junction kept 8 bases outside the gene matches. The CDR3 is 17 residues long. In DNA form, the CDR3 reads TGTGCCAGTAGTATTGTGACTAGCGGGAGGGCCGGGTACGAGCAGTACTTC. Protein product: CASSIVTSGRAGYEQYF.

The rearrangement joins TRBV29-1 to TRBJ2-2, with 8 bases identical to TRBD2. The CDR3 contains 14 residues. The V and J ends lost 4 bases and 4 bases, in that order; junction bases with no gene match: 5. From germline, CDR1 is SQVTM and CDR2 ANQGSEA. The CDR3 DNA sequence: TGCAGCGTTGTCGGGACTAGGTCCACCGGGGAGCTGTTTTTT. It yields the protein CSVVGTRSTGELFF.

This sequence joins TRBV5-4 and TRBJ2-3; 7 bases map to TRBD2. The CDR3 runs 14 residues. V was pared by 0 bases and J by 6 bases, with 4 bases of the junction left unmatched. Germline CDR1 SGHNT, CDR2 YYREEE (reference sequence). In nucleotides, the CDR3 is TGTGCCAGCAGCTTGGAAGTGGGGGGGGATACGCAGTATTTT. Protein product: CASSLEVGGDTQYF.